Listed here are 22 T cell receptor beta chains from one sample, sequenced in a study of T-cell memory formation after mild COVID-19. MiXCR, run by TCRdb on the 5' RACE reads, gives a single entry per CDR3 protein. Of hundreds of thousands of distinct CDR3 sequences in the sample, more than 15% are singletons; the top ten hold more than 10%. The specimen was PBMCs or a T cell subset sorted from them (not recorded which). The receptors originated from an adult woman who had mild COVID-19 (a few samples of this study predate the infection). Cell type and time point are not known.

The V and J genes are TRBV24-1 and TRBJ2-7; 13 positions agree with TRBD2. CDR1 is KGHDR, CDR2 SFDVKD, per germline. V was clipped by 0 bases and J by 3 bases; unmatched bases: 13. The CDR3 loop spans 20 amino acids. The CDR3 DNA is TGTGCCACCAGTGATTTGGTAGCGACTAGCGGGAGGAGGCATAGCTACGAGCAGTACTTC. Its translation: CATSDLVATSGRRHSYEQYF.

The chain uses TRBV3-1 and TRBJ2-2, with 8 bases identical to TRBD1. V was pared by 6 bases and J by 0 bases, with 3 bases of the junction left unmatched. Per the germline V gene, CDR1 is LGHDT and CDR2 is YNNKEL (reference sequence). The CDR3 is made up of 15 amino acids. This chain's CDR3 is CASSRQGPNTGELFF. CDR3 DNA: TGTGCCAGCAGTCGACAGGGGCCGAACACCGGGGAGCTGTTTTTT.

The CDR3, as DNA: TGCAGCGTTGATGGGGGGGACACTGAAGCTTTCTTT. Its translation is CSVDGGDTEAFF. The rearrangement links TRBV29-1 to TRBJ1-1; TRBD1 might be the D (5 bases). Germline CDR1 SQVTM, CDR2 ANQGSEA. This CDR3 contains 12 residues. Trimming took 3 bases from V and 3 from J, leaving 8 bases between them.

V is TRBV7-3 and J is TRBJ2-1; TRBD2 matches 8 bases. Trimming at V came to 5 bases and at J to 4 bases, leaving 7 bases not matched to a gene. CDR1 and CDR2 (germline): SGHTA, FQGTGA. The CDR3 consists of 15 residues. CDR3 in DNA: TGTGCCAGCAGCCCCCTGGAGCGGGGGTACAATGAGCAGTTCTTC. This encodes CASSPLERGYNEQFF.

The chain uses TRBV5-5 and TRBJ2-7; perhaps TRBD1 as D (6 bases). With 1 base removed from V and 0 bases from J, the gap between germline ends came to 14 bases. Germline assignment: CDR1 SGHKS and CDR2 YYEKEE (reference sequence). The CDR3 has 16 residues. The CDR3, as DNA: TGTGCCAGCAGCTTGTTATTCACAGGGAGCTCCTACGAGCAGTACTTC. This translates into CASSLLFTGSSYEQYF.

This clonotype turned up a few times. This rearrangement joins TRBV19 to TRBJ2-6; the match to TRBD1 covers 7 bases. With 4 bases clipped from V and 4 bases from J, the junction kept 13 bases outside the gene matches. The length of the CDR3 is 18 residues. The germline V gene has CDR1 LNHDA and CDR2 SQIVND (reference sequence). CDR3 in DNA: TGTGCCAGTAGTAACCGGGACAGAGGATTTGCGGGGGCCAACGTCCTGACTTTC. Its protein product is CASSNRDRGFAGANVLTF. Full variable domain (missing parts from reference TRBV19 and TRBJ2-6): DGGITQSPKYLFRKEGQNVTLSCEQNLNHDAMYWYRQDPGQGLRLIYYSQIVNDFQKGDIAEGYSVSREKKESFPLTVTSAQKNPTAFYLCASSNRDRGFAGANVLTFGAGSRLTVL.

This clonotype has only a few counts. The V call is TRBV3-1, the J call TRBJ1-2; a weak D match, TRBD1 (5 bases). The CDR3 spans 14 residues. The V gene's germline CDR1 is LGHDT and CDR2 YNNKEL (reference sequence). V was cut by 2 bases and J by 1 base, with 8 bases left in between. The CDR3 spells CASSQHQGNYGYTF. The CDR3 DNA is TGTGCCAGCAGCCAACATCAGGGTAACTATGGCTACACCTTC.

This clonotype has just a few counts. CDR3 region: CSVYTSAYEQYF. The CDR3 DNA reads TGCAGCGTTTACACTTCGGCCTACGAGCAGTACTTC. The chain links TRBV29-1 to TRBJ2-7; no firm D call. This CDR3 has 12 residues. With 5 bases removed from V and 2 bases from J, the gap between germline ends came to 10 bases. Germline CDR1 reads SQVTM; CDR2 reads ANQGSEA.

This clonotype was picked up a small number of times. The chain combines TRBV5-1 with TRBJ2-7; D not certain. This CDR3 has 14 amino acids. Germline CDR1 and CDR2: SGHRS and YFSETQ. The ends were cut back, 1 base at V and 0 bases at J, with 8 bases in the middle. CDR3 nucleotides: TGCGCCAGCAGCTTGAGAGTGTCCTCCTACGAGCAGTACTTC. Its protein is CASSLRVSSYEQYF. The full variable domain, rest sourced from reference TRBV5-1 and TRBJ2-7, is KAGVTQTPRYLIKTRGQQVTLSCSPISGHRSVSWYQQTPGQGLQFLFEYFSETQRNKGNFPGRFSGRQFSNSRSEMNVSTLELGDSALYLCASSLRVSSYEQYFGPGTRLTVT.

There are many counts of this clonotype. The J gene is TRBJ2-5, the V gene TRBV11-2; TRBD2 might be the D (6 bases). V shed 1 base and J shed 5 bases, with 17 bases lying between them. The CDR3 is 16 residues long. Per germline, CDR1 SGHAT and CDR2 FQNNGV. The DNA for the CDR3 is TGTGCCAGCAGCTTAGGCGGGACTCGTTGGAGGGAGACCCAGTACTTC. Its protein is CASSLGGTRWRETQYF.

This clonotype was observed a few times. The gene calls are TRBV9 and TRBJ2-1, with TRBD2 identical over 7 bases. This CDR3 comprises 17 residues. Germline V gives CDR1 SGDLS, CDR2 YYNGEE. V was pared by 0 bases and J by 2 bases, with 8 bases of the junction left unmatched. CDR3 sequence (DNA): TGTGCCAGCAGCGTAGAAGGGCGGGAGCATGCCTACAATGAGCAGTTCTTC. It specifies CASSVEGREHAYNEQFF.

This clonotype was detected only a few times. V usage is TRBV24-1 and J usage is TRBJ2-2; TRBD1 matches 7 bases. CDR3 size: 17 residues. The trim removed 3 bases at V and 4 bases at J, leaving 10 bases unmatched. Germline values: CDR1 KGHDR, CDR2 SFDVKD. The CDR3 is CATSDVTGTALTGELFF. The CDR3 DNA follows: TGTGCCACCAGTGATGTTACCGGGACAGCCCTCACCGGGGAGCTGTTTTTT.

This clonotype has a handful of counts. The J gene is TRBJ2-2, the V gene TRBV24-1, with 11 positions matching TRBD1. The length of the CDR3 is 17 residues. Germline V gene sequence: CDR1 KGHDR, CDR2 SFDVKD. The J segment lost 4 bases and the V segment lost 4 bases, leaving 7 bases of the junction unmatched. Here the CDR3 DNA reads TGTGCCACCAGTGACGAGGGACAGGGGGGTTCCACCGGGGAGCTGTTTTTT. Translating gives CATSDEGQGGSTGELFF.

There are many counts of this clonotype. This chain connects TRBV7-2 to TRBJ2-5; D is tentatively TRBD1 or TRBD2 (6 bases each). The germline gives CDR1 SGHTA, CDR2 FQGNSA. Trimming removed 5 bases at V and 5 bases at J, with 15 bases between. CDR3 size: 14 residues. CDR3 sequence: CASSGMGGAETQYF. Here the CDR3 DNA reads TGTGCCAGCAGCGGTATGGGGGGCGCGGAGACCCAGTACTTC.

In this sample, this clonotype is medium-sized. V gene TRBV5-1 combines with J gene TRBJ2-2; a weak D match, TRBD1 (5 bases). Between the trimmed V and J ends, which lost 4 bases and 0 bases, there was a span of 16 bases. This CDR3 region has 17 residues. From germline, CDR1 is SGHRS and CDR2 YFSETQ. The CDR3 sequence is CASSKGHRDPNTGELFF. The CDR3 nucleotides are TGCGCCAGCAGCAAGGGGCACAGAGATCCGAACACCGGGGAGCTGTTTTTT.

The chain joins TRBV20-1 to TRBJ1-1; perhaps TRBD1 as D (6 bases). V was clipped by 2 bases and J by 7 bases, with 14 bases between them. Looked up from germline, CDR1 is DFQATT and CDR2 is SNEGSKA (reference sequence). The length of the CDR3 is 13 residues. CDR3 in DNA: TGCAGTGCTAGAAGACAGGCCGTACTTGAAGCTTTCTTT. It encodes CSARRQAVLEAFF.

The CDR3 DNA follows: TGTGCCAGCAGTCCCGGGACAGGGGCCCAGTGGGCTTTCTTT. Its translation: CASSPGTGAQWAFF. The rearrangement uses TRBV6-4 and TRBJ1-1; the match to TRBD1 covers 10 bases. V trimming: 5 bases; J trimming: 11 bases; junction bases outside the gene matches: 11. In germline, CDR1 is MRHNA, CDR2 SNTAGT. The CDR3 sequence is 14 residues long.

This clonotype appeared many times. In DNA, the CDR3 is TGCGCCAGCAGCTTCAACCTGCCGGGACTAGCGGACTACCAAGAGACCCAGTACTTC. This gives the protein CASSFNLPGLADYQETQYF. V usage is TRBV5-1 and J usage is TRBJ2-5, with TRBD2 matching 11 bases. This CDR3 is 19 amino acids long. V was pared by 2 bases and J by 0 bases, with 12 bases of the junction left unmatched. CDR1 and CDR2 from the germline V gene are SGHRS and YFSETQ.

This clonotype has a handful of counts. The V call is TRBV7-2, the J call TRBJ2-1; 8 bases align to TRBD2. The CDR3 covers 15 residues. V lost 2 bases, J lost 6 bases, and 6 bases stayed unmatched. In germline, CDR1 is SGHTA, CDR2 FQGNSA. The CDR3 here is CASSLSGGSGNEQFF. The CDR3, as DNA: TGTGCCAGCAGCTTAAGCGGGGGAAGCGGCAATGAGCAGTTCTTC.

The V gene is TRBV7-3, the J gene TRBJ2-1, with 7 bases fitting TRBD2. The CDR3 spans 14 residues. The J segment lost 2 bases and the V segment lost 8 bases, leaving 6 bases of the junction unmatched. Looked up from germline, CDR1 is SGHTA and CDR2 is FQGTGA. As DNA, the CDR3 is TGTGCCAGCGGCGGGGGTAGTACCTACAATGAGCAGTTCTTC. Amino acid sequence: CASGGGSTYNEQFF. Supplemented by reference TRBV7-3 and TRBJ2-1, the full variable domain reads GAGVSQTPSNKVTEKGKYVELRCDPISGHTALYWYRQSLGQGPEFLIYFQGTGAADDSGLPNDRFFAVRPEGSVSTLKIQRTERGDSAVYLCASGGGSTYNEQFFGPGTRLTVL.

The chain recombines TRBV11-3 with TRBJ2-1; D gene unclear. Germline lookup yields CDR1 SGHNT and CDR2 YENEEA. The V gene lost 1 base and the J gene lost 5 bases, with 12 bases spanning the gap. This CDR3 is 15 amino acids long. The chain's CDR3 is CASSLGGGSHNEQFF. The CDR3 nucleotides read TGTGCCAGCAGCTTAGGCGGCGGTTCTCACAATGAGCAGTTCTTC.

This clonotype appeared many times. V gene TRBV19 combines with J gene TRBJ2-1; D remains ambiguous. This CDR3 is 12 amino acids long. Per the germline V gene, CDR1 is LNHDA and CDR2 is SQIVND (reference sequence). Between the trimmed V and J ends, which lost 9 bases and 4 bases, there was a span of 10 bases. The CDR3 DNA reads TGTGCCAGCAGCATTAGTTACAATGAGCAGTTCTTC. Protein: CASSISYNEQFF.